This paragraph reports one TCR beta chain. Its matching antigen is unknown. These data are taken from a study of T cell repertoires in cytomegalovirus infection. For the study at large: Public TCR beta signatures indicated both CMV infection and matching HLA type. Findings of the study overall: Ex vivo responses were dominated by HLA-C-restricted CMV-specific TCR beta clonotypes.

The CDR3 runs 18 residues. Germline CDR1 and CDR2: LNHDA and SQIVND (reference sequence). V was cut by 4 bases and J by 4 bases, with 23 bases left in between. Using its own MiXCR run on the reads, TCRdb lists one record per CDR3 protein. The sample consists of around 530,000 distinct CDR3 sequences, approximately 26% of them appearing once. The rearrangement links TRBV19 to TRBJ1-5; unclear D gene. The specimen was PBMCs. The receptor comes from a human donor in good health (CMV status not recorded). Some clones in this sample may be carry-over from other donors' samples. The CDR3 DNA is TGTGCCAGTAGTAACCCCGGGAGAAAGCAATCGGGGAATCAGCCCCAGCATTTT. Its protein is CASSNPGRKQSGNQPQHF.